The clone carrying this T cell receptor (beta chain) was picked up a small number of times. Its antigen remains unknown. These data originate in a study of cytomegalovirus exposure and HLA in healthy donors. Background on the study: Approximately 81% of around 390 genotyped donors fell in the Caucasian-associated ancestry cluster. Study-wide findings and caveats: Sequencing depth across donors, presence/absence analyses assumed, was roughly uniform. A later analysis showed HLA-associated TCR beta chains outstripping equally common others in clonal expansion. The authors considered a cluster of highly shared sequence variants likely to be a sequencing artifact.

Primers: 60 Vbeta forward and 13 Jbeta reverse. Repertoires were generated with immunoSEQ multiplex PCR, while TCRdb's copy carries only in-frame clones and drops some. Of 160,000 or so clones listed, around 80% are singletons. The CDR3 is 15 residues long. After removal of 4 bases from V and 2 bases from J, the junction contained 7 bases not matched to a gene. Germline-derived CDR1 and CDR2 are SGHTA and FQGNSA. The receptor's source is a man in his forties in good health and CMV-seronegative. Sequencing was performed on PBMCs. The chain combines TRBV7-2 with TRBJ2-7; 8 nucleotides align to TRBD2. The CDR3 DNA reads TGTGCCAGCAGCTACAGCGGGAGAATAACCTACGAGCAGTACTTC. Amino acids: CASSYSGRITYEQYF.